This passage covers 10 T cell receptor beta chains from one sample sequenced in a study of OX40 agonist ivuxolimab in advanced cancers. The protocol was immunoSEQ multiplex PCR, while the TCRdb copy is restricted to in-frame clones and leaves out a portion. This table has about 37,000 clones, 87% appearing once. The material sequenced was CD4+ or CD8+ T cells sorted from blood, taken in a trial of the OX40 agonist ivuxolimab. The receptor set was obtained from an adult with an advanced solid tumor such as melanoma, head and neck, liver or kidney cancer.

This chain joins TRBV6-1 and TRBJ2-7, with 7 bases matching TRBD1. CDR1 and CDR2 from the germline V gene are MNHNS and SASEGT. The CDR3 covers 16 residues. V dropped 4 bases and J dropped 0; count of bases not matched to a gene: 9. The CDR3 protein is CASSVYLGQISYEQYF. Written as DNA, the CDR3 is TGTGCCAGCAGTGTCTACCTGGGACAGATCTCCTACGAGCAGTACTTC.

The rearrangement uses TRBV18 and TRBJ2-5; a weak D match, TRBD1 (5 bases). CDR1 is KGHSH and CDR2 is LQKENI in the germline V gene. The ends were cut back, 2 bases at V and 5 bases at J, with 15 bases in the middle. The CDR3 has 15 amino acids. CDR3 in DNA: TGTGCCAGCTCACCATCGGCAGGGTTGAAGGAGACCCAGTACTTC. This translates into CASSPSAGLKETQYF.

CDR3 protein: CASSGGPEYSYEQYF. The CDR3, as DNA: TGTGCCAGCAGTGGGGGACCAGAGTATTCCTACGAGCAGTACTTC. The genes are TRBV9 and TRBJ2-7; D possibly uses TRBD1 or TRBD2 (5 bases each). CDR3 size: 15 residues. Looked up from germline, CDR1 is SGDLS and CDR2 is YYNGEE. Trimming stripped 5 bases from V and 1 base from J, with 16 bases between.

The V and J genes are TRBV2 and TRBJ2-3; TRBD1 might be the D (5 bases). The V gene lost 9 bases and the J gene lost 4 bases, with 11 bases spanning the gap. The germline CDR1 and CDR2 sequences are SNHLY and FYNNEI. This CDR3 spans 12 amino acids. Here the CDR3 DNA reads TGTGCCAGTAGGGGCAGGGCAGATACGCAGTATTTT. Amino acids: CASRGRADTQYF.

J is TRBJ2-7 and V is TRBV6-1; D is possibly TRBD1 (6 bases). Trimming shortened V by 9 bases and J by 1 base, and 16 bases separated the two germline ends. The CDR3 spans 14 residues. Germline-derived CDR1 and CDR2 are MNHNS and SASEGT. CDR3 DNA sequence: TGTGCCAGTGCCCGGGACACCGTTTCCTACGAGCAGTACTTC. It encodes CASARDTVSYEQYF.

This rearrangement joins TRBV7-2 to TRBJ1-1; D gene uncertain. The germline V gene has CDR1 SGHTA and CDR2 FQGNSA. The CDR3 spans 14 residues. Trimming pared 5 bases from V and 0 bases from J, leaving 10 bases between. In DNA form, the CDR3 reads TGTGCCAGCAGCCTTAACTTCATGAACACTGAAGCTTTCTTT. It encodes CASSLNFMNTEAFF.

This chain uses TRBV27 with TRBJ1-5; 7 bases agree with TRBD1. Looked up from germline, CDR1 is MNHEY and CDR2 is SMNVEV (reference sequence). The ends lost 2 bases at V and 5 bases at J; junction bases unmatched: 6. The CDR3 totals 15 residues. In DNA, the CDR3 is TGTGCCAGCAGTTTAAATGGGGACAGCTATCAGCCCCAGCATTTT. This gives the protein CASSLNGDSYQPQHF.

The chain employs TRBV6-5 and TRBJ2-4; the D gene is possibly TRBD2 (5 bases). Trimming left V 8 bases short and J 1 base short, with 12 bases between. The CDR3 extends over 14 amino acids. Germline CDR1 and CDR2: MNHEY and SVGAGI. The CDR3 protein is CASGSGEAKNIQYF. CDR3 sequence (DNA): TGTGCCAGCGGGAGTGGGGAGGCCAAAAACATTCAGTACTTC.

This sequence joins TRBV13 and TRBJ2-6; D not certain. Trimming took 4 bases from V and 0 from J, leaving 10 bases between them. CDR1 is PRHDT, CDR2 FYEKMQ, per germline (reference sequence). The CDR3 loop spans 16 amino acids. For the CDR3, the DNA is TGTGCCAGCAGCTCCTATCCTCTCTCTGGGGCCAACGTCCTGACTTTC. Translation: CASSSYPLSGANVLTF.

V is TRBV2 and J is TRBJ1-5, with 8 positions matching TRBD1. Trimming removed 4 bases from V and 5 bases from J; junction bases left unmatched: 7. The CDR3 has 15 residues. Per the germline V gene, CDR1 is SNHLY and CDR2 is FYNNEI. The CDR3 protein is CASSVGQGLYQPQHF. The CDR3 DNA follows: TGTGCCAGCAGTGTTGGACAGGGTCTTTATCAGCCCCAGCATTTT. Full variable domain (rest looked up from reference TRBV2 and TRBJ1-5): EPEVTQTPSHQVTQMGQEVILRCVPISNHLYFYWYRQILGQKVEFLVSFYNNEISEKSEIFDDQFSVERPDGSNFTLKIRSTKLEDSAMYFCASSVGQGLYQPQHFGDGTRLSIL.